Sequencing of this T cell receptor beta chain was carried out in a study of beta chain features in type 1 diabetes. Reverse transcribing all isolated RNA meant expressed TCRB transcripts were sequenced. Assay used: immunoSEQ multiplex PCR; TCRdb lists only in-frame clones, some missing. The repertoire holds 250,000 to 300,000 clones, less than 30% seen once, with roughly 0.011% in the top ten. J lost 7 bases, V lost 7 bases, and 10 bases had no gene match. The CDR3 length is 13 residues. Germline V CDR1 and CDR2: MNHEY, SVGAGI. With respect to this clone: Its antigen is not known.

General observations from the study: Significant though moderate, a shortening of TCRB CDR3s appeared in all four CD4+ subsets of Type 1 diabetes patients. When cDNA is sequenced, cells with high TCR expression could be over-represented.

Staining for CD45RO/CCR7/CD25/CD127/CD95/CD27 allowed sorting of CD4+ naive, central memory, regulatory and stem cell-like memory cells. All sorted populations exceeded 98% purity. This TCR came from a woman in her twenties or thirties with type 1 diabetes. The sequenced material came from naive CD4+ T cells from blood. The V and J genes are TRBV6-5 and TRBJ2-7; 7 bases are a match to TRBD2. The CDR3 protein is CASTGGSRWEQYF. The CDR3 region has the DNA TGTGCCAGCACCGGCGGGAGTCGATGGGAGCAGTACTTC.